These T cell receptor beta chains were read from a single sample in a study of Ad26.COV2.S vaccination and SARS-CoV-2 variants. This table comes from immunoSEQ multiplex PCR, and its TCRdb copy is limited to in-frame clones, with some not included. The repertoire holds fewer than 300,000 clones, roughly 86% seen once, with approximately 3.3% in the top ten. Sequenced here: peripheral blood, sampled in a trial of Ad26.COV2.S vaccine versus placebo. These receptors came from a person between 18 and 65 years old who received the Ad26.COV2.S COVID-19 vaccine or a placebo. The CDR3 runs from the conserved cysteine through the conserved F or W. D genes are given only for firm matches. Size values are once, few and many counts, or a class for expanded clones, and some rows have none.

CASTDHEYSGNTIYF	TGTGCCAGCACCGACCACGAGTACTCTGGAAACACCATATATTTT	NA	NA	TRBJ1-3	TRBV4-2
CASSSIFTGQPGELFF	TGTGCCAGCAGCTCGATTTTTACGGGACAGCCCGGGGAGCTGTTTTTT	NA	TRBD1	TRBJ2-2	TRBV11-3
CASGSGVNTEAFF	TGTGCCAGCGGCTCGGGCGTGAACACTGAAGCTTTCTTT	few	NA	TRBJ1-1	TRBV12-3/TRBV12-4
CASSEQGAYNEQFF	TGCGCCAGCAGTGAACAGGGGGCCTACAATGAGCAGTTCTTC	NA	TRBD1	TRBJ2-1	TRBV10-2
CAWSTGGTEAFF	TGTGCCTGGAGTACAGGGGGCACTGAAGCTTTCTTT	once	TRBD1	TRBJ1-1	TRBV30
CASSESLTRGGKTQYF	TGTGCCAGCAGTGAATCCCTAACACGGGGTGGAAAGACCCAGTACTTC	NA	NA	TRBJ2-5	TRBV2
CASTSRTGGIWGYTF	TGTGCCAGCACCTCGAGGACAGGGGGTATTTGGGGCTACACCTTC	NA	TRBD1	TRBJ1-2	TRBV28
CASSYGVSGEQYF	TGTGCCAGCAGTTATGGGGTATCTGGCGAGCAGTACTTC	once	NA	TRBJ2-7	TRBV6-5
CASRDNPVTEAFF	TGTGCCAGCAGGGACAACCCCGTCACTGAAGCTTTCTTT	NA	NA	TRBJ1-1	TRBV2
CASSRGSNQPQHF	TGTGCCAGCAGCCGAGGAAGCAATCAGCCCCAGCATTTT	NA	NA	TRBJ1-5	TRBV14
CASSYVGTAYEQYF	TGTGCCAGCAGTTACGTGGGGACAGCCTACGAGCAGTACTTC	NA	TRBD1	TRBJ2-7	TRBV6-2/TRBV6-3
CASSLSSYEQYF	TGTGCCAGCAGCCTAAGCTCCTACGAGCAGTACTTC	NA	NA	TRBJ2-7	TRBV3-1/TRBV3-2
CASSLVAGALTYEQYF	TGTGCCAGCAGCTTAGTTGCAGGGGCCCTTACCTACGAGCAGTACTTC	NA	NA	TRBJ2-7	TRBV11-2
CAWSGGRQETQYF	TGTGCCTGGAGTGGGGGGCGACAAGAGACCCAGTACTTC	NA	NA	TRBJ2-5	TRBV30
CASSLGTGGRNEQFF	TGTGCCAGCAGCTTAGGTACGGGGGGCCGGAATGAGCAGTTCTTC	NA	NA	TRBJ2-1	TRBV7-3
CATSSSPGLQSSLASDTQYF	TGTGCCACCAGCAGCAGCCCGGGACTACAATCTTCCCTAGCTTCCGATACGCAGTATTTT	NA	TRBD2	TRBJ2-3	TRBV15
CASSDGYTGELFF	TGTGCCAGCAGTGACGGATACACCGGGGAGCTGTTTTTT	NA	NA	TRBJ2-2	TRBV6-4
CASSPPTGGGYTF	TGTGCCAGCTCACCACCGACAGGGGGCGGCTACACCTTC	NA	TRBD1	TRBJ1-2	TRBV18
CASSQLGAGSVYGEQYF	TGCGCCAGCAGCCAGCTAGGAGCGGGGAGTGTCTATGGCGAGCAGTACTTC	NA	TRBD2	TRBJ2-7	TRBV4-1
CASSLVMVTDTQYF	TGTGCCAGCAGCTTAGTCATGGTTACAGATACGCAGTATTTT	once	NA	TRBJ2-3	TRBV7-9
CAWSVSGRGEQYF	TGTGCCTGGAGTGTATCTGGAAGAGGCGAGCAGTACTTC	NA	NA	TRBJ2-7	TRBV30
CASSRQIRGEQYF	TGTGCCAGCAGTCGACAAATTAGAGGCGAGCAGTACTTC	NA	NA	TRBJ2-7	TRBV14
CSEGDRETQYF	TGCAGCGAAGGAGATCGAGAGACCCAGTACTTC	NA	NA	TRBJ2-5	TRBV29-1
CASSLIQQRGTEAFF	TGCGCCAGCAGCTTGATTCAGCAAAGGGGCACTGAAGCTTTCTTT	NA	NA	TRBJ1-1	TRBV5-1
CASSTGQGAWSSNQPQHF	TGTGCCAGTAGTACCGGACAGGGGGCTTGGAGTAGCAATCAGCCCCAGCATTTT	NA	TRBD1	TRBJ1-5	TRBV19
CASSSSSYEQYF	TGTGCCAGCAGTTCGAGCTCCTACGAGCAGTACTTC	NA	NA	TRBJ2-7	TRBV5-4
CASATPGANTDTQYF	TGTGCCAGCGCTACTCCGGGAGCAAACACAGATACGCAGTATTTT	NA	NA	TRBJ2-3	TRBV25-1
CASGPGLKPGGDTQYF	TGTGCTAGTGGTCCGGGACTCAAACCCGGGGGAGATACGCAGTATTTT	NA	NA	TRBJ2-3	TRBV12-5
CAWSGLLAGGGETQYF	TGTGCCTGGAGTGGGCTACTAGCGGGGGGCGGTGAGACCCAGTACTTC	NA	TRBD2	TRBJ2-5	TRBV30
CAWRAGTISTDTQYF	TGTGCCTGGAGAGCCGGGACTATCTCCACAGATACGCAGTATTTT	once	TRBD2	TRBJ2-3	TRBV30
CSVYDRSYEQYF	TGCAGCGTATACGACCGCTCCTACGAGCAGTACTTC	NA	NA	TRBJ2-7	TRBV29-1
CASSWDGSYEQYF	TGTGCCAGCAGCTGGGACGGATCCTACGAGCAGTACTTC	NA	NA	TRBJ2-7	TRBV5-4
CASSRMGDRATDTQYF	TGTGCCAGCTCACGGATGGGGGACAGGGCCACAGATACGCAGTATTTT	NA	TRBD1	TRBJ2-3	TRBV18
CASNLGWGDEQYF	TGTGCCAGCAACTTAGGTTGGGGGGACGAGCAGTACTTC	NA	NA	TRBJ2-7	TRBV7-9
CASTGGQGGWETQYF	TGTGCCAGCACCGGAGGACAGGGAGGGTGGGAGACCCAGTACTTC	once	NA	TRBJ2-5	TRBV2
CAGTLGANGYTF	TGTGCCGGAACCTTGGGGGCGAATGGCTACACCTTC	NA	NA	TRBJ1-2	TRBV7-2
CASSLAGLYYNEQFF	TGTGCCAGCAGCTTAGCGGGATTGTACTACAATGAGCAGTTCTTC	NA	NA	TRBJ2-1	TRBV7-8
CAASGQGNSPLHF	TGTGCCGCCTCGGGACAGGGTAATTCACCCCTCCACTTT	NA	TRBD1	TRBJ1-6	TRBV19
CASSLTGVSHEQYF	TGCGCCAGCAGCTTGACAGGGGTTTCCCACGAGCAGTACTTC	NA	TRBD1	TRBJ2-7	TRBV5-1
CASRVNRDAEAFF	TGTGCCAGCAGGGTCAACAGGGATGCTGAAGCTTTCTTT	few	NA	TRBJ1-1	TRBV12-3/TRBV12-4
CASSNRQEMGTEAFF	TGTGCCAGCTCGAACCGGCAGGAAATGGGCACTGAAGCTTTCTTT	NA	NA	TRBJ1-1	TRBV18
CASSWTAVTNYGYTF	TGTGCCAGCAGCTGGACGGCGGTCACCAACTATGGCTACACCTTC	NA	NA	TRBJ1-2	TRBV11-1
CASTSGLLGEQYF	TGTGCCAGCACTAGCGGATTGTTGGGCGAGCAGTACTTC	few	TRBD2	TRBJ2-7	TRBV25-1
CASSRQGKKAFF	TGTGCCAGCAGCCGACAGGGGAAAAAAGCTTTCTTT	NA	TRBD1	TRBJ1-1	TRBV28
CASSLVPGLSGANVLTF	TGCGCCAGCAGCTTGGTTCCGGGGCTCTCTGGGGCCAACGTCCTGACTTTC	NA	NA	TRBJ2-6	TRBV5-1
CASGPHRKTSTAVNTEAFF	TGTGCTAGTGGTCCCCACCGTAAAACGTCGACAGCCGTGAACACTGAAGCTTTCTTT	NA	NA	TRBJ1-1	TRBV12-5